This paragraph covers one T cell receptor (beta chain) sequence. Stated time point: postoperative day 105 after intestinal transplantation (dayNNNN = postoperative day). This sample was taken from a study of graft-versus-host responses after intestinal transplantation. This CDR3 contains 15 residues. The V and J ends lost 3 bases and 5 bases respectively, with 16 bases between them. The germline gives CDR1 SEHNR, CDR2 FQNEAQ (reference sequence). Here immunoSEQ multiplex PCR was the method, and the copy in TCRdb shows in-frame clones only, minus some. The table lists about 12,000 clones, approximately 91% of them singletons.

This material consisted of PBMCs, taken 105 days after intestinal transplantation. The rearrangement joins TRBV7-9 to TRBJ2-5; D is uncertain. The sequence was collected from a human patient who received an intestinal transplant, so some T cells may come from the graft donor. In DNA form, the CDR3 reads TGTGCCAGCAGCTTTTCCTCTAGGTGGATGGAGACCCAGTACTTC. Its protein is CASSFSSRWMETQYF.